This T cell receptor (beta chain) emerged from a study of shared clonotypes between healthy human individuals (dated by TCRdb to the early 2020s). Background for the entire study: The cohort comprised a couple of women and a few men aged 18 to 49 years. For each donor, three plates each were used for CD4 naive and CD4 memory, two plates were used for CD8 naive, and one plate was used for CD8 memory. To estimate repertoire size and how much clonotype sharing occurs between individuals, the study deeply sequenced the blood TCR repertoires of about 5 healthy adults. To increase sequencing depth and limit assay-specific biases, TCR repertoire library preparation and sequencing were carried out by different laboratories using diverse techniques. Between about 0.85 and 9.5 billion PBMCs per donor were obtained by leukapheresis. Here is what the overall study found, with its caveats: Even with the large sequencing depth, rarefaction of the sorted-subset datasets indicated that sequencing was incomplete. When a handful of donors were compared, the shared fraction of clonotypes was 5% to 6.5% for naive CD4, 3.5% to 4% for naive CD8, roughly 2.3% for memory CD4, and 0.4% for memory CD8. Only blood was sampled, and tissue TCR repertoires likely differ from those in blood. The genetic and exposure-history diversity represented was limited by the small number of donors. Based on pairwise subsampling, the degree of clonotype sharing among donors was expected to be affected by sequencing depth. Naive subsets generally had larger estimated clonotype richness than memory subsets. Compared with non-shared clonotypes, clonotypes shared by all four sorted-subset donors had higher generation probabilities.

Using the deep immunoSEQ assay, multiplex PCR amplified TCR CDR3 regions from genomic DNA. Extracted genomic DNA from each cell subset was spread evenly across all wells of several immunoSEQ 96-well plates, with each plate serving as a replicate. For sorted subsets, each replicate PCR was loaded with approximately 200 ng genomic DNA, equivalent to some 27,000 T cell genomes. The purified libraries were quantified using a Qubit 3.0 fluorometer, sized with a Bioanalyzer 2100, and then quantified again using the KAPA Library Quantification kit. Each immunoSEQ 96-well plate was sequenced on its own single-read 150-cycle Illumina NextSeq 550 flow cell. Per the authors' processing: Because only junctional sequences without quality scores were contained in the immunoSEQ output, filtering matching that applied to full-length reads could not be performed. To assign V/J genes and CDR3, sequences were annotated using PyIR, a Python wrapper for IgBLAST v1.9, with IMGT germline references. Reads were removed for weak V/J assignments (E-value above 1e-6), missing CDR3, stop codons, out-of-frame junctions, or ambiguous translated residues. V3J clonotypes were defined as sequences sharing an identical inferred V gene, J gene, and CDR3 amino acid sequence. Percentage overlap between repertoires was calculated by dividing the number of shared unique clonotypes by the size of the smaller repertoire. Three approaches were used to assess repertoire richness: RTK rarefaction, the Chao1 estimator, and Recon v2.1 estimates of unobserved clonotypes. Generation probabilities were computed with OLGA for all TCRbeta clonotypes obtained by the gDNA method from a few donors. TCRdb's version of the immuneACCESS table is confined to in-frame rearrangements and falls short of the full clone set. An unresolved V gene accounts for under half of the shortfall where checked; the remainder is of unknown origin. Clonal size and the V and J genes are those of that table, whereas D and trimming came from the DNA. In all, the sample holds about 2 million clones, and 85% to 95% of those were seen once. The ten biggest clones cover 0.1% to 0.15% of the sample.

Note on this clone: The specificity of this receptor is unknown. No clone much larger than this one lies a single base away; base qualities are absent.

Based on the germline V gene, the CDR1 and CDR2 sequences are SGHDT and YYEEEE. Measured from the cysteine to the phenylalanine, the CDR3 is 16 residues long. Of the read, only the CDR3 DNA is kept; its 48 bases are in frame from base 1. Cut back by 4 bases and 0 bases, the V and J ends lie 15 bases apart. Donors were healthy HIV-negative adults with no recently reported acute infections or vaccinations. Only Caucasian adults living in Nashville, Tennessee, USA were represented among the donors. CD4+ T cells were enriched through magnetic negative selection, after which naive cells were positively selected on CD45RA and the remaining negative fraction served as the memory subset. Blood was collected by leukapheresis, and PBMCs were isolated by Ficoll-Histopaque density gradient centrifugation and then cryopreserved in liquid nitrogen vapor phase. Purity and quantity of every magnetically sorted T cell population were checked by analytical flow cytometry. Each sorted fraction had its genomic DNA isolated and then quantified by UV absorbance on a Nanodrop 2000c.

Sequenced input: naive CD4+ T cells sorted from blood. Taken with the paper, the label for cell subset or site translates to: CD45RA+ positively selected. This receptor was obtained from a man between 18 and 29 years old in good health. The chain is made from TRBV5-6 and TRBJ2-3; the D segment could be TRBD1, given 6 matching bases. Here the CDR3 is given as CASSQQGWDSTDTQYF. The DNA is TGTGCCAGCAGCCAACAGGGATGGGATAGCACAGATACGCAGTATTTT.